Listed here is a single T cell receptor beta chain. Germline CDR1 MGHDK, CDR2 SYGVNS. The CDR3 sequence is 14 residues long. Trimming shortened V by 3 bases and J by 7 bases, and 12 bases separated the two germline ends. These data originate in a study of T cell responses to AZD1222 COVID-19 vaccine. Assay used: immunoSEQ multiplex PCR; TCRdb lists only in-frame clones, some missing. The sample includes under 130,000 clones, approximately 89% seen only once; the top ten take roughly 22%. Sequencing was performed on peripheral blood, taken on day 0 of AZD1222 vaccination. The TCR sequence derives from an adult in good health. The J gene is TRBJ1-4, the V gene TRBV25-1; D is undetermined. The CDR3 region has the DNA TGTGCCAGCAGTGAGCGGAACCAGGCTGAAAAACTGTTTTTT. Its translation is CASSERNQAEKLFF.